The 11 T cell receptor beta chains in this list originate from one sample, sequenced in a study of blood T cell repertoires in COVID-19. The method was immunoSEQ multiplex PCR; TCRdb's version includes in-frame clones alone and lacks a portion of them. This table has hundreds of thousands of clones, over 75% appearing once. The sequencing sample was made of PBMCs or T cells enriched from blood (not recorded which). These receptors were obtained from a man between 18 and 29 years old who had recovered from COVID-19.

The chain employs TRBV7-2 and TRBJ1-2; 7 nucleotides align to TRBD1. Germline values: CDR1 SGHTA, CDR2 FQGNSA. This CDR3 spans 13 amino acids. J lost 4 bases, V lost 4 bases, and 3 bases had no gene match. The CDR3 nucleotides are TGTGCCAGCAGCTCTAACAGGGGCTATGGCTACACCTTC. It codes for CASSSNRGYGYTF.

V usage is TRBV4-1 and J usage is TRBJ1-2; D perhaps matches TRBD1 (6 bases). Germline V gives CDR1 MGHRA, CDR2 YSYEKL. V lost 1 base to trimming and J lost 4 bases, with 22 bases between them. CDR3 size: 18 residues. As DNA, the CDR3 is TGCGCCAGCAGCCAAGGGGAATCCAGGGGCACCAGATCCTATGGCTACACCTTC. This translates into CASSQGESRGTRSYGYTF.

The rearrangement uses TRBV6-5 and TRBJ2-5; no definite D call. V lost 8 bases and J lost 5, with 18 bases in between. CDR1 and CDR2 (germline): MNHEY, SVGAGI. This CDR3 has 14 amino acids. The CDR3 is CASWAPQDPETQYF. The CDR3 DNA sequence: TGTGCCAGCTGGGCCCCTCAGGATCCGGAGACCCAGTACTTC.

In its sample, this clone was seen a few times. The chain carries TRBV27 and TRBJ1-1, with 10 positions matching TRBD1. CDR3 length equals 13 residues. Germline assignment: CDR1 MNHEY and CDR2 SMNVEV (reference sequence). The V segment lost 7 bases and the J segment 8 bases; nucleotides outside the gene matches: 7. Here the CDR3 reads CASNRQGATEAFF. As DNA, the CDR3 is TGTGCCAGCAATCGACAGGGGGCTACCGAAGCTTTCTTT.

The chain combines TRBV28 with TRBJ1-1; possibly TRBD1 for D (5 bases). The CDR3 has 13 residues. The V and J ends lost 4 bases and 5 bases respectively, with 11 bases between them. The germline gives CDR1 MDHEN, CDR2 SYDVKM. The CDR3 loop is CASSSPGITEAFF. The CDR3, as DNA: TGTGCCAGCAGTTCCCCAGGGATTACTGAAGCTTTCTTT.

The chain couples TRBV4-2 to TRBJ1-2; maybe TRBD1 (5 bases). This CDR3 has 15 amino acids. Germline V gene sequence: CDR1 LGHNA, CDR2 YNFKEQ. Trimming shortened V by 7 bases and J by 3 bases, and 18 bases separated the two germline ends. DNA of the CDR3: TGTGCCAGCACCCGACCCGGCAGGGAGGACTATGGCTACACCTTC. Translated: CASTRPGREDYGYTF.

This chain joins TRBV4-3 and TRBJ2-1; D is undetermined. Germline-derived CDR1 and CDR2 are LGHNA and YSLEER. The V gene lost 1 base and the J gene lost 5 bases, with 3 bases spanning the gap. The CDR3 is made up of 12 amino acids. The CDR3, as DNA: TGCGCCAGCAGCCAAGTTAACAATGAGCAGTTCTTC. It yields the protein CASSQVNNEQFF.

The chain couples TRBV6-5 to TRBJ1-1; weak D call: TRBD1 (6 bases). Between the trimmed V and J ends, which lost 7 bases and 6 bases, there was a span of 18 bases. The CDR3 length is 14 residues. CDR1 is MNHEY and CDR2 is SVGAGI in the germline V gene. CDR3 bases: TGTGCCAGCACGACTCAGGGGAAAGGAGCTGAAGCTTTCTTT. It encodes CASTTQGKGAEAFF.

The chain recombines TRBV7-9 with TRBJ2-4; TRBD1 is a possible D gene (8 bases). V lost 4 bases, J lost 7 bases, and 14 bases lay in between. The CDR3 contains 14 residues. The germline gives CDR1 SEHNR, CDR2 FQNEAQ (reference sequence). The CDR3 DNA follows: TGTGCCAGCAGCTCCACAGGGGGGGTGAACATTCAGTACTTC. Amino acid sequence: CASSSTGGVNIQYF.

This chain connects TRBV9 to TRBJ1-6, with D possibly TRBD1 on 6 matching bases. There are 15 residues in the CDR3. V was cut by 0 bases and J by 7 bases, with 11 bases left in between. In germline, CDR1 is SGDLS, CDR2 YYNGEE. The CDR3 here is CASSVGTGPNSPLHF. The DNA of the CDR3 is TGTGCCAGCAGCGTAGGAACAGGGCCCAATTCACCCCTCCACTTT.

V gene TRBV7-9 combines with J gene TRBJ2-2, with 8 positions matching TRBD1. This CDR3 spans 15 amino acids. J gave up 6 bases and V 1 base, and 4 bases lay outside the gene matches. Germline assignment: CDR1 SEHNR and CDR2 FQNEAQ (reference sequence). CDR3 nucleotide sequence: TGTGCCAGCAGCTTAGGGCAGGGGGCACCCGGGGAGCTGTTTTTT. Its protein product is CASSLGQGAPGELFF. Filled out from reference TRBV7-9 and TRBJ2-2, the complete variable domain reads DTGVSQNPRHKITKRGQNVTFRCDPISEHNRLYWYRQTLGQGPEFLTYFQNEAQLEKSRLLSDRFSAERPKGSFSTLEIQRTEQGDSAMYLCASSLGQGAPGELFFGEGSRLTVL.